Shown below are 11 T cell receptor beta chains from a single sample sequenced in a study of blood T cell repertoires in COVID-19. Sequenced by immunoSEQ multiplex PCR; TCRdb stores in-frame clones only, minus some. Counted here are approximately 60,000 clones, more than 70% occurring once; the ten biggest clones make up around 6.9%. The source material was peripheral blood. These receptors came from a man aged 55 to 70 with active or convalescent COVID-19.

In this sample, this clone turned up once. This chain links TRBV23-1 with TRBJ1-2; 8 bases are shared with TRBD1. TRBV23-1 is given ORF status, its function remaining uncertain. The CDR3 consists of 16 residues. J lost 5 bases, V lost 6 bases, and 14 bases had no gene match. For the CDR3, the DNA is TGCGCCAGCAGGTCCCGATTCCGGGACAGGCCTTATGGCTACACCTTC. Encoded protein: CASRSRFRDRPYGYTF.

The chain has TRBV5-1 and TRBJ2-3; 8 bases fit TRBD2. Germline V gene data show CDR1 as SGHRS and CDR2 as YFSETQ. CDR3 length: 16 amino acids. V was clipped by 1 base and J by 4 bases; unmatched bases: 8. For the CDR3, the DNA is TGCGCCAGCAGCTTGTCGAGCGGGAGTTGGGCAGATACGCAGTATTTT. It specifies CASSLSSGSWADTQYF.

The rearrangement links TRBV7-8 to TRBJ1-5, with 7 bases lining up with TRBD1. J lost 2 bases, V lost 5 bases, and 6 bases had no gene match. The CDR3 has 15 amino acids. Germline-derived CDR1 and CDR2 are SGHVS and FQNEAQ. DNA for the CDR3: TGTGCCAGCAGCCCTACCACAGGGGGCAATCAGCCCCAGCATTTT. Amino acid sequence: CASSPTTGGNQPQHF.

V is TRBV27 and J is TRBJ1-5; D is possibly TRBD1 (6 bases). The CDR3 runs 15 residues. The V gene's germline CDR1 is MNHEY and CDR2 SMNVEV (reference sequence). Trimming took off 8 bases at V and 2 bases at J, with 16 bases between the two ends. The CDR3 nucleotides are TGTGCCAGCGGGGGGGCGGGGACCGGCAATCAGCCCCAGCATTTT. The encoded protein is CASGGAGTGNQPQHF.

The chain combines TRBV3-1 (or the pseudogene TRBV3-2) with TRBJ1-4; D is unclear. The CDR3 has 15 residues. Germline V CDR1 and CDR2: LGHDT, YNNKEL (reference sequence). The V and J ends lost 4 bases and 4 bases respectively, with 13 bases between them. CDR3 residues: CASSLLADFNEKLFF. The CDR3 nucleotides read TGTGCCAGCAGCCTGCTGGCAGATTTTAATGAAAAACTGTTTTTT.

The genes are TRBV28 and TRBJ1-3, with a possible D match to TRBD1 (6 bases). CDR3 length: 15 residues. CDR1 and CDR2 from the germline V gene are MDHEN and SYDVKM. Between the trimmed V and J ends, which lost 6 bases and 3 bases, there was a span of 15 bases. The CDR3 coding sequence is TGTGCCAGCAGCGAACAGGGAACTAATGGAAACACCATATATTTT. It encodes CASSEQGTNGNTIYF. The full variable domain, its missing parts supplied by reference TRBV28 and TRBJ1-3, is DVKVTQSSRYLVKRTGEKVFLECVQDMDHENMFWYRQDPGLGLRLIYFSYDVKMKEKGDIPEGYSVSREKKERFSLILESASTNQTSMYLCASSEQGTNGNTIYFGEGSWLTVV.

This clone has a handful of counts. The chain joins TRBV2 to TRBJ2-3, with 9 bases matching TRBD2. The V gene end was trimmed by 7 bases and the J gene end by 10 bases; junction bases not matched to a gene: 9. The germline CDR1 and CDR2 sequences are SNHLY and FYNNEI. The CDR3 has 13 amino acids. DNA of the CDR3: TGTGCCAGCACGGCAGGGGGGACTAGCTCGCAGTATTTT. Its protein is CASTAGGTSSQYF.

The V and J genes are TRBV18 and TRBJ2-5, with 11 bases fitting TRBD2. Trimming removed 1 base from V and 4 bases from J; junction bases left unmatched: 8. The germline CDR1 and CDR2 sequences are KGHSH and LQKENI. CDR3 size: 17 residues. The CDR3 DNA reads TGTGCCAGCTCACCACAGGGTACTAGCGGGGGCAGAGAGACCCAGTACTTC. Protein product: CASSPQGTSGGRETQYF.

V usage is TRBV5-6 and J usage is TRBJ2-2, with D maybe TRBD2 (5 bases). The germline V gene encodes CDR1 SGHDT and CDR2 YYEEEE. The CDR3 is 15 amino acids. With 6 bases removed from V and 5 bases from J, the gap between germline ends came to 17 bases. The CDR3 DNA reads TGTGCCAGCACCAGCGGTTGGGGTCGGACCGGGGAGCTGTTTTTT. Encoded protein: CASTSGWGRTGELFF.

CDR3 protein: CASSLKTGTTHEQYF. In DNA form, the CDR3 reads TGTGCCAGCAGCTTGAAGACCGGGACTACACACGAGCAGTACTTC. The chain uses TRBV5-4 and TRBJ2-7; 7 bases match TRBD2. The V segment lost 1 base and the J segment 5 bases; nucleotides outside the gene matches: 9. The germline V gene has CDR1 SGHNT and CDR2 YYREEE (reference sequence). The CDR3 totals 15 residues.

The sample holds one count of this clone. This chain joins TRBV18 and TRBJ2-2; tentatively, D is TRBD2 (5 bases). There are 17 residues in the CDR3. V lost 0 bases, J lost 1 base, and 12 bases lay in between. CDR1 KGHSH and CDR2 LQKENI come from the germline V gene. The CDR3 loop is CASSPPGLAGNTGELFF. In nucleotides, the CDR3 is TGTGCCAGCTCACCACCTGGACTGGCGGGGAACACCGGGGAGCTGTTTTTT.